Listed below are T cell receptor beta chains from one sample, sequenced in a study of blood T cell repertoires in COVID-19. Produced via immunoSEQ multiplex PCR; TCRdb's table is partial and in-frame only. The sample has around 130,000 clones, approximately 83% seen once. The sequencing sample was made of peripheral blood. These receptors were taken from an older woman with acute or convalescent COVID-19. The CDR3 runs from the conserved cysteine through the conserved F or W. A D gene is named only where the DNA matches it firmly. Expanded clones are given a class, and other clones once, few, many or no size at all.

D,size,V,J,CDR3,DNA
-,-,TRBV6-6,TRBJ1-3,CASSPRHGNFDGTSTGNTIYF,TGTGCCAGCAGTCCCCGGCACGGGAACTTCGACGGAACTTCGACCGGAAACACCATATATTTT
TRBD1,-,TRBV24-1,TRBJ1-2,CATSETGTGQISGYTF,TGTGCCACCAGTGAAACCGGGACAGGGCAAATTTCTGGCTACACCTTC
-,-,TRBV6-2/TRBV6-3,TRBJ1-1,CASSFLLQRGTEAFF,TGTGCCAGCAGTTTCTTACTACAAAGGGGGACTGAAGCTTTCTTT
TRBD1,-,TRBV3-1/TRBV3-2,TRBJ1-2,CASSQPGTGDNYGYTF,TGTGCCAGCAGCCAGCCCGGGACAGGGGATAACTATGGCTACACCTTC
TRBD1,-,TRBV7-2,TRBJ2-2,CASSLAGQGVGELFF,TGTGCCAGCAGCTTAGCCGGACAGGGTGTTGGGGAGCTGTTTTTT
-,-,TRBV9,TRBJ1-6,CASSAEDSYNSPLHF,TGTGCCAGCAGCGCCGAAGACAGTTATAATTCACCCCTCCACTTT
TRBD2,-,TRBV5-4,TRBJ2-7,CASSLGGGGPGEQYF,TGTGCCAGCAGCTTGGGCGGCGGGGGACCGGGGGAGCAGTACTTC
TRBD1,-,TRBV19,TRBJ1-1,CASTDRPYLGTAMNTEAFF,TGTGCCAGTACCGATAGGCCCTACCTCGGGACAGCCATGAACACTGAAGCTTTCTTT
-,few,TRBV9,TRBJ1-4,CASSPGRQPLTREKLFF,TGTGCCAGCAGCCCCGGTAGACAGCCCCTGACTAGGGAAAAACTGTTTTTT
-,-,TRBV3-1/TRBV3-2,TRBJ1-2,CASSRAQNYGYTF,TGTGCCAGCAGCCGTGCCCAGAACTATGGCTACACCTTC
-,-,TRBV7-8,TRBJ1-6,CASSSDIRSYNSPLHF,TGTGCCAGCAGCTCGGACATACGATCCTATAATTCACCCCTCCACTTT
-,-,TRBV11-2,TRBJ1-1,CASSKTGILRDTEAFF,TGTGCCAGCAGCAAGACAGGAATCCTCCGGGATACTGAAGCTTTCTTT
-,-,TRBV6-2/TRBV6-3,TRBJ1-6,CASSYGRTAVRTPLHF,TGTGCCAGCAGTTATGGGCGGACAGCCGTCAGGACACCCCTCCACTTT
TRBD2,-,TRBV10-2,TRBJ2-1,CASLRTSGGEQFF,TGCGCCAGCTTGAGGACTAGCGGGGGGGAGCAGTTCTTC
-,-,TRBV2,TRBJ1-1,CASSEIRSGEGAFF,TGTGCCAGCAGTGAGATTCGCAGCGGGGAGGGAGCCTTCTTT
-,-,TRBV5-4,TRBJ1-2,CASSLEQNYGYTF,TGTGCCAGCAGCCTGGAACAGAACTATGGCTACACCTTC
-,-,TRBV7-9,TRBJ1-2,CASSSRVGYTF,TGTGCCAGCAGCTCCAGGGTTGGCTACACCTTC
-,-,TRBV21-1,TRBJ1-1,CASSKAKELMNTEAFF,TGTGCCAGCAGCAAAGCGAAGGAGCTCATGAACACTGAAGCTTTCTTT
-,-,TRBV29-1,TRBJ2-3,CSVSNLGGRSTDTQYF,TGCAGCGTCTCCAATCTGGGGGGGCGGAGCACAGATACGCAGTATTTT
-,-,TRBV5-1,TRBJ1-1,CASSGPWEGSIVNTEAFF,TGCGCCAGCAGCGGGCCTTGGGAGGGGTCGATTGTGAACACTGAAGCTTTCTTT
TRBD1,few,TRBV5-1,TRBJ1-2,CASRETGAAYGYTF,TGCGCCAGCAGGGAAACAGGGGCTGCCTATGGCTACACCTTC